This entry lists 7 T cell receptor beta chains sequenced from one sample in a study of blood T cell repertoires in COVID-19. The data were produced by immunoSEQ multiplex PCR, yet TCRdb's version contains in-frame clones alone and is incomplete. The table records over 150,000 clones, roughly 83% of them present only once. The sample comprised peripheral blood. Receptor source: a man aged 18-30 years with active or convalescent COVID-19.

The rearrangement joins TRBV7-9 to TRBJ2-1; 9 positions match TRBD2. Looked up from germline, CDR1 is SEHNR and CDR2 is FQNEAQ (reference sequence). The CDR3 length is 14 residues. V gave up 3 bases and J gave up 10 bases; unmatched junction bases: 7. The CDR3 DNA reads TGTGCCAGCAGCTTGGGGACTAGCTATCGGGAGCAGTTCTTC. Amino acid sequence: CASSLGTSYREQFF. The full variable domain, with the rest looked up from reference TRBV7-9 and TRBJ2-1, is DTGVSQNPRHKITKRGQNVTFRCDPISEHNRLYWYRQTLGQGPEFLTYFQNEAQLEKSRLLSDRFSAERPKGSFSTLEIQRTEQGDSAMYLCASSLGTSYREQFFGPGTRLTVL.

The V gene is TRBV6-1, the J gene TRBJ2-7, with TRBD1 matching over 10 bases. The germline gives CDR1 MNHNS, CDR2 SASEGT. This CDR3 has 14 amino acids. With V trimmed by 3 bases and J by 3 bases, 2 bases remained unmatched. CDR3 sequence (DNA): TGTGCCAGCAGTGAGTGGACAGGGGGCTACGAGCAGTACTTC. It specifies CASSEWTGGYEQYF.

V usage is TRBV11-3 and J usage is TRBJ2-7; a possible D gene is TRBD2 (5 bases). Trimming left V 1 base short and J 1 base short, with 8 bases between. CDR1 is SGHNT and CDR2 is YENEEA in the germline V gene. The CDR3 is 14 residues long. CDR3: CASSLGAGSYEQYF. For the CDR3, the DNA is TGTGCCAGCAGCTTAGGGGCGGGTTCCTACGAGCAGTACTTC.

The chain recombines TRBV7-9 with TRBJ2-3; TRBD2 aligns across 9 bases. The J segment lost 0 bases and the V segment lost 1 base, leaving 2 bases of the junction unmatched. There are 16 residues in the CDR3. CDR1 and CDR2 from the germline V gene are SEHNR and FQNEAQ (reference sequence). This CDR3 reads CASSLVLAGSTDTQYF. DNA for the CDR3: TGTGCCAGCAGCTTAGTGCTAGCGGGGAGCACAGATACGCAGTATTTT. Based on the CDR3 plus reference TRBV7-9 and TRBJ2-3, the full variable domain is DTGVSQNPRHKITKRGQNVTFRCDPISEHNRLYWYRQTLGQGPEFLTYFQNEAQLEKSRLLSDRFSAERPKGSFSTLEIQRTEQGDSAMYLCASSLVLAGSTDTQYFGPGTRLTVL.

This chain connects TRBV5-1 to TRBJ1-6; weak D call: TRBD1 (6 bases). The CDR3 length is 15 residues. CDR1 SGHRS and CDR2 YFSETQ come from the germline V gene. Trimming left V 0 bases short and J 9 bases short, with 13 bases between. CDR3 loop: CASSLAGQSASPLHF. In DNA form, the CDR3 reads TGCGCCAGCAGCTTGGCCGGACAGTCGGCTTCACCCCTCCACTTT.

The chain employs TRBV2 and TRBJ1-6; D might be TRBD1 (6 bases). V was clipped by 2 bases and J by 8 bases, with 10 bases between them. Looked up from germline, CDR1 is SNHLY and CDR2 is FYNNEI. The CDR3 has 14 amino acids. The CDR3 is CASSEQGQDSPLHF. CDR3 bases: TGTGCCAGCAGTGAACAGGGGCAGGATTCACCCCTCCACTTT.

This rearrangement joins TRBV7-9 to TRBJ1-5; possible D gene TRBD1, 5 bases. Germline CDR1 SEHNR, CDR2 FQNEAQ (reference sequence). This CDR3 has 13 amino acids. The germline V and J ends were trimmed by 2 bases and 5 bases, with 7 bases remaining between them. CDR3 amino acids: CASSLFRDQPQHF. As DNA, the CDR3 is TGTGCCAGCAGCTTATTCAGGGATCAGCCCCAGCATTTT.